This T cell receptor (beta chain) was profiled in a study of blood T cell repertoires in COVID-19. Background on the study: PBMCs, B-cell-depleted T cells, or T cells were the source of the cDNA or gDNA that made up the material.

This CDR3 is built from 14 residues. The V end was cut by 0 bases, the J end by 3 bases, with 10 bases between. The germline V gene has CDR1 SGDLS and CDR2 YYNGEE. The table came from immunoSEQ multiplex PCR; TCRdb's copy has only in-frame clones and leaves some out. The table lists some 190,000 clones, around 90% of them singletons, with less than 5.5% in the top ten. The chain uses TRBV9 and TRBJ2-7; tentatively, D is TRBD1 (5 bases). Sequenced input: peripheral blood. The sequence derives from a human donor in a cohort sampled during active COVID-19. In DNA, the CDR3 is TGTGCCAGCAGCGTAGGACCCGACAGCTACGAGCAGTACTTC. This encodes CASSVGPDSYEQYF.